This passage covers 23 T cell receptor beta chains from one sample sequenced in a study of T-cell reconstitution after alpha-beta-depleted transplantation in children. The TCRbeta library was prepared with unique molecular identifiers. TCRdb called the PCR reads again in MiXCR, with one record for every CDR3 protein. The table records fewer than 250,000 distinct CDR3 sequences, 6.5% to 10% of them present only once. Here the sequenced sample was PBMCs, mostly from graft donor cells, taken 180 days after TCRalphabeta/CD19-depleted stem cell transplant. The receptors here all came from a male patient between 5 and 17 years old who had a stem cell transplant for acute lymphoblastic leukemia, so the T cells may come from the graft donor.

This clonotype appeared many times. The chain uses TRBV9 and TRBJ2-1, with 14 nucleotides matching TRBD2. The CDR3 sequence is 18 residues long. Germline V gene lookup returns CDR1 SGDLS and CDR2 YYNGEE. The V gene end was trimmed by 3 bases and the J gene end by 4 bases; junction bases not matched to a gene: 9. The CDR3 coding sequence is TGTGCCAGCAGCGCAGTGGGGACTAGCGGGAGCAAGTACAATGAGCAGTTCTTC. This sequence encodes CASSAVGTSGSKYNEQFF.

Remarks on this clonotype: A much larger clone lies one base from this, so it may be a read error. The chain recombines TRBV24-1 with TRBJ2-7; D is tentatively TRBD1 or TRBD2 (5 bases each). CDR1 is KGHDR, CDR2 SFDVKD, per germline. V lost 4 bases and J lost 1, with 16 bases in between. The CDR3 length is 16 residues. DNA for the CDR3: TGTGCCACCAGTGAGTGGGACCCGAGGGCATCCTACGAGCAGTACTTC. Amino acids: CATSEWDPRASYEQYF.

Remarks on this clonotype: A single base separates this from a much larger clone, so it may be a read error. The V call is TRBV27, the J call TRBJ1-2, with a possible D match to TRBD1 (5 bases). The length of the CDR3 is 13 residues. In germline, CDR1 is MNHEY, CDR2 SMNVEV (reference sequence). The chain's CDR3 is CAGSLGGRDGYTF. The CDR3 DNA sequence: TGTGCCGGCAGTTTAGGAGGCAGGGATGGCTACACCTTC.

This clonotype was seen many times. Here the CDR3 reads CSASGQGSDFYGYTF. CDR3 sequence (DNA): TGCAGTGCTAGTGGACAGGGCTCGGATTTCTATGGCTACACCTTC. The chain employs TRBV20-1 and TRBJ1-2, with 8 bases matching TRBD1. The CDR3 extends over 15 amino acids. Germline values: CDR1 DFQATT, CDR2 SNEGSKA (reference sequence). J lost 4 bases, V lost 3 bases, and 10 bases had no gene match.

This clonotype was picked up many times. This chain uses TRBV20-1 with TRBJ2-2; weak D call: TRBD2 (6 bases). V was pared by 5 bases and J by 0 bases, with 13 bases between. Per the germline V gene, CDR1 is DFQATT and CDR2 is SNEGSKA (reference sequence). The CDR3 is 15 amino acids. CDR3 DNA: TGCAGTGCTCCCGATGGGGGGACGAACACCGGGGAGCTGTTTTTT. Protein product: CSAPDGGTNTGELFF.

This clonotype was seen a handful of times. The chain is built from TRBV24-1 and TRBJ2-3; the match to TRBD2 covers 11 bases. The V gene's germline CDR1 is KGHDR and CDR2 SFDVKD. V shed 7 bases, J shed 4 bases, and the junction held 3 bases outside the gene matches. The CDR3 loop spans 14 amino acids. The CDR3 bases are TGTGCCACCAGCGCTAGCGGGAGGCCAGATACGCAGTATTTT. Its protein is CATSASGRPDTQYF.

This clonotype was observed many times. The genes are TRBV15 and TRBJ2-2; 7 nucleotides line up with TRBD2. The junction had 9 bases not matched to a gene; V was cut back by 5 bases and J by 9 bases. CDR1 is LNHNV, CDR2 YYDKDF, per germline (reference sequence). The CDR3 has 14 amino acids. The CDR3 bases are TGTGCCACCAGCCCCGGACTAGAGTCGTGGGAGCTGTTTTTT. This gives the protein CATSPGLESWELFF.

This clonotype occurred a few times. The chain has TRBV7-2 and TRBJ2-1; D unclear. The germline CDR1 and CDR2 sequences are SGHTA and FQGNSA. The CDR3 length is 16 residues. Trimming shortened V by 2 bases and J by 1 base, and 12 bases separated the two germline ends. CDR3 residues: CASSLIFLASYNEQFF. The CDR3 bases are TGTGCCAGCAGCTTAATTTTTTTGGCGTCCTACAATGAGCAGTTCTTC.

This clonotype was recorded many times. This sequence joins TRBV21-1 and TRBJ2-7; the table's D call, TRBD1, has no DNA check behind it. TRBV21-1 is designated a pseudogene. This CDR3 contains 16 residues. Here the CDR3 reads CASSKWSDRGSYEQYF. CDR3 nucleotide sequence: TGTGCCAGCAGCAAATGGTCAGACAGGGGAAGCTACGAGCAGTACTTC.

This clonotype appeared many times. This rearrangement joins TRBV29-1 to TRBJ2-3; possible D gene TRBD2, 5 bases. The CDR3 has 16 residues. The ends were cut back, 1 base at V and 3 bases at J, with 17 bases in the middle. Germline loops: CDR1 SQVTM, CDR2 ANQGSEA. CDR3 loop: CSVEGTLAGSTDTQYF. CDR3 sequence (DNA): TGCAGCGTTGAAGGAACCCTAGCTGGATCAACAGATACGCAGTATTTT.

This clonotype has ten or more counts. This sequence joins TRBV18 and TRBJ1-3, with D possibly being TRBD1 (5 bases). Germline values: CDR1 KGHSH, CDR2 LQKENI. CDR3 length: 15 residues. V gave up 3 bases and J gave up 0 bases, with 9 bases separating them. The CDR3 region has the DNA TGTGCCAGCTCACCTGTGGGGGTCTCTGGAAACACCATATATTTT. This codes for CASSPVGVSGNTIYF.

This clonotype was counted ten times or more. The J gene is TRBJ2-7, the V gene TRBV12-3 or TRBV12-4; TRBD1 matches at 9 bases. Trimming at V came to 4 bases and at J to 4 bases, leaving 8 bases not matched to a gene. The CDR3 runs 15 residues. The CDR3 sequence: CASSSPHRGQYEQYF. The CDR3 DNA follows: TGTGCCAGCAGTTCACCTCACAGGGGGCAGTACGAGCAGTACTTC.

The table lists this clonotype with many counts. The chain employs TRBV29-1 and TRBJ2-7, with 7 bases lining up with TRBD2. Germline lookup yields CDR1 SQVTM and CDR2 ANQGSEA. After removal of 6 bases from V and 1 base from J, the junction contained 9 bases not matched to a gene. The CDR3 is 14 amino acids. This chain's CDR3 is CSVYLQRDSYEQYF. The CDR3 nucleotides are TGCAGCGTCTATCTTCAGCGGGATTCCTACGAGCAGTACTTC.

This clonotype came up a few times. The chain is built from TRBV12-3 or TRBV12-4 and TRBJ2-7; D tentatively fits TRBD1 or TRBD2 (5 bases each). The CDR3 runs 14 residues. V was shortened by 5 bases and J by 4 bases, with 15 bases between the two germline ends. CDR3 protein: CASSAGTSNYEQYF. The CDR3 region has the DNA TGTGCCAGCAGTGCCGGGACCTCGAATTACGAGCAGTACTTC.

As to this clonotype: A much bigger clone sits one base away, suggesting this may be a read error. The CDR3 region is CASRLVATSGKQNEQYF. CDR3 nucleotides: TGTGCCAGCAGGCTCGTGGCGACTAGCGGGAAGCAGAACGAGCAGTACTTC. The chain carries TRBV7-4 and TRBJ2-7; 11 nucleotides line up with TRBD2. V trimming: 6 bases; J trimming: 5 bases; junction bases outside the gene matches: 15. Germline V lookup: CDR1 SGHVT, CDR2 SQSDAQ. This CDR3 region has 17 residues.

This clonotype has a count of ten or more. A much larger clonotype is one base distant, so this may be a read error. The J gene is TRBJ1-4, the V gene TRBV9, with 10 bases fitting TRBD1. The CDR3 contains 14 residues. Germline trimming cut 6 bases from V and 9 bases from J; bases unmatched to any gene: 8. From germline, CDR1 is SGDLS and CDR2 YYNGEE. CDR3 in DNA: TGTGCCAGCACCTCCGGGACAGGGGTAAAAAAACTGTTTTTT. It is translated as CASTSGTGVKKLFF.

This clonotype was detected ten times or more. The chain carries TRBV5-1 and TRBJ2-1; no clear D. V lost 0 bases and J 6 bases, leaving 13 bases between the germline ends. Germline V gene lookup returns CDR1 SGHRS and CDR2 YFSETQ. The CDR3 loop spans 15 amino acids. CDR3 amino acids: CASSLAVPPGNEQFF. For the CDR3, the DNA is TGCGCCAGCAGCTTGGCCGTTCCGCCCGGCAATGAGCAGTTCTTC. Together with reference TRBV5-1 and TRBJ2-1, the CDR3 gives the full variable domain: KAGVTQTPRYLIKTRGQQVTLSCSPISGHRSVSWYQQTPGQGLQFLFEYFSETQRNKGNFPGRFSGRQFSNSRSEMNVSTLELGDSALYLCASSLAVPPGNEQFFGPGTRLTVL.

This clonotype has at least ten counts. V usage is TRBV5-1 and J usage is TRBJ2-5; TRBD2 agrees at 8 bases. V lost 7 bases and J lost 3; bases outside the gene matches: 5. Germline V gene sequence: CDR1 SGHRS, CDR2 YFSETQ. This CDR3 is built from 13 residues. CDR3 sequence: CASGLLAEETQYF. The CDR3 DNA follows: TGCGCCAGCGGCCTACTAGCGGAAGAGACCCAGTACTTC. Variable domain in full (rest from reference TRBV5-1 and TRBJ2-5): KAGVTQTPRYLIKTRGQQVTLSCSPISGHRSVSWYQQTPGQGLQFLFEYFSETQRNKGNFPGRFSGRQFSNSRSEMNVSTLELGDSALYLCASGLLAEETQYFGPGTRLLVL.

V is TRBV20-1 and J is TRBJ2-7; D is unresolved. CDR1 is DFQATT and CDR2 is SNEGSKA in the germline V gene (reference sequence). The CDR3 spans 14 residues. V lost 1 base and J 1 base, leaving 11 bases between the germline ends. CDR3 in amino acids: CSARVPSSSYEQYF. The CDR3 nucleotides are TGCAGTGCTAGAGTCCCCAGCAGTTCCTACGAGCAGTACTTC.

This clonotype was picked up many times. This chain links TRBV11-2 with TRBJ2-3; 10 bases align to TRBD2. The germline V gene encodes CDR1 SGHAT and CDR2 FQNNGV. Trimming took 5 bases from V and 8 from J; bases not matched to a gene: 19. The CDR3 contains 18 residues. The CDR3 DNA reads TGTGCCAGCAGCAAAACCCCGGCGAGCGGGGGGGCCAGGGGTACGCAGTATTTT. Translating gives CASSKTPASGGARGTQYF.

This clonotype has a count of ten or more. This chain uses TRBV5-1 with TRBJ1-5; TRBD1 matches 10 bases. V was pared by 0 bases and J by 0 bases, with 12 bases of the junction left unmatched. Germline CDR1 and CDR2: SGHRS and YFSETQ. CDR3 length: 20 amino acids. The CDR3 protein is CASSLVPSGQGLYSNQPQHF. The DNA for the CDR3 is TGCGCCAGCAGCTTGGTCCCCTCGGGACAGGGGTTGTATAGCAATCAGCCCCAGCATTTT.

This clonotype was seen repeatedly, ten times or more. The CDR3 DNA follows: TGTGCCAGCAGCCCCCCCTTACAGGCCTATGGCTACACCTTC. Translation: CASSPPLQAYGYTF. The chain uses TRBV7-2 and TRBJ1-2, with D tentatively TRBD1 (5 bases). The CDR3 consists of 14 residues. The germline V gene encodes CDR1 SGHTA and CDR2 FQGNSA. The V end lost 5 bases, the J end lost 4 bases, and 14 bases lay between the germline ends. The full variable domain, in which reference TRBV7-2 and TRBJ1-2 provide the parts outside the CDR3, is GAGVSQSPSNKVTEKGKDVELRCDPISGHTALYWYRQSLGQGLEFLIYFQGNSAPDKSGLPSDRFSAERTGGSVSTLTIQRTQQEDSAVYLCASSPPLQAYGYTFGSGTRLTVV.

There are many counts of this clonotype. The rearrangement links TRBV24-1 to TRBJ2-6, with D uncertain. The CDR3 extends over 13 amino acids. Trimming took off 4 bases at V and 3 bases at J, with 3 bases between the two ends. Germline V lookup: CDR1 KGHDR, CDR2 SFDVKD. The DNA of the CDR3 is TGTGCCACCAGTGACGTTGGGGCCAACGTCCTGACTTTC. Translated, it gives CATSDVGANVLTF.